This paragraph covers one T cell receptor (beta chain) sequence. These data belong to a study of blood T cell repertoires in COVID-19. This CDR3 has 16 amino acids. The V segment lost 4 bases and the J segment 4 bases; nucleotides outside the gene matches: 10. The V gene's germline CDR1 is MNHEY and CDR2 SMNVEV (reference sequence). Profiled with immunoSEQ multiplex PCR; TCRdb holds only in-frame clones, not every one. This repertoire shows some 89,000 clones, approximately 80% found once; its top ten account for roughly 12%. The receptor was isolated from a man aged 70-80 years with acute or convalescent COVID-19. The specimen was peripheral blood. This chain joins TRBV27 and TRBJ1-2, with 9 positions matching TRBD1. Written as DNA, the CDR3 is TGTGCCAGCAGTTGGGGCGGGACAGGGTTAGGCTATGGCTACACCTTC. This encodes CASSWGGTGLGYGYTF.